A single sample is the source of the 19 T cell receptor beta chains below, sequenced in a study of blood T cell repertoires in COVID-19. The method was immunoSEQ multiplex PCR; TCRdb's version includes in-frame clones alone and lacks a portion of them. Of some 170,000 clones detected, roughly 79% appear once; the ten largest clones hold roughly 9.6%. Sequencing was carried out using peripheral blood. The source of these receptors is a woman aged 40 to 55 with COVID-19, enrolled during active disease.

This chain uses TRBV11-2 with TRBJ2-3; the D gene is possibly TRBD2 (5 bases). V lost 1 base and J 4 bases, leaving 18 bases between the germline ends. CDR3 size: 17 residues. Germline assignment: CDR1 SGHAT and CDR2 FQNNGV. This CDR3 is CASSLVGSGGNADTQYF. In DNA, the CDR3 is TGTGCCAGCAGCTTAGTCGGGTCAGGAGGTAACGCAGATACGCAGTATTTT.

V is TRBV11-2 and J is TRBJ2-7; 9 bases line up with TRBD2. Per germline, CDR1 SGHAT and CDR2 FQNNGV. The CDR3 length is 15 residues. The junction had 8 bases not matched to a gene; V was cut back by 4 bases and J by 4 bases. CDR3 region: CASSSLSGSGYEQYF. As DNA, the CDR3 is TGTGCCAGCAGCTCCCTTAGCGGGAGTGGGTACGAGCAGTACTTC.

This clone was seen a handful of times. The rearrangement joins TRBV19 to TRBJ1-1; maybe TRBD1 (6 bases). This CDR3 has 17 residues. Per the germline V gene, CDR1 is LNHDA and CDR2 is SQIVND (reference sequence). V gave up 3 bases and J gave up 4 bases, with 21 bases separating them. In DNA, the CDR3 is TGTGCCAGTAGTATCGAAGGTCCCTCAGGGGTTCGCACTGAAGCTTTCTTT. Translation: CASSIEGPSGVRTEAFF.

This clone was recorded a few times. The chain joins TRBV6-4 to TRBJ2-1; 12 bases line up with TRBD1. Looked up from germline, CDR1 is MRHNA and CDR2 is SNTAGT. Trimming removed 6 bases from V and 8 bases from J; junction bases left unmatched: 8. The CDR3 runs to 15 residues. The CDR3 here is CASSPGTGGIDEQFF. In nucleotides, the CDR3 is TGTGCCAGCAGCCCCGGGACAGGGGGCATCGATGAGCAGTTCTTC.

The gene calls are TRBV19 and TRBJ1-6; no reliable D call. V shed 5 bases and J shed 0 bases, with 8 bases lying between them. Germline loops: CDR1 LNHDA, CDR2 SQIVND (reference sequence). The CDR3 has 15 amino acids. For the CDR3, the DNA is TGTGCCAGTAGTGAAGGGAGCTCCTATAATTCACCCCTCCACTTT. It encodes CASSEGSSYNSPLHF. Drawing the rest from reference TRBV19 and TRBJ1-6, the complete variable domain is DGGITQSPKYLFRKEGQNVTLSCEQNLNHDAMYWYRQDPGQGLRLIYYSQIVNDFQKGDIAEGYSVSREKKESFPLTVTSAQKNPTAFYLCASSEGSSYNSPLHFGNGTRLTVT.

This clone was picked up a small number of times. The chain recombines TRBV5-3 with TRBJ1-5, with no clear D. TRBV5-3 is designated an ORF whose function remains uncertain. Trimming left V 6 bases short and J 9 bases short, with 13 bases between. The length of the CDR3 is 12 residues. This chain's CDR3 is CARIRIGRPQHF. The CDR3 coding sequence is TGTGCCAGAATCCGAATCGGGAGGCCCCAGCATTTT.

This clone turned up a few times. V is TRBV27 and J is TRBJ2-7; tentatively, D is TRBD1 (5 bases). The CDR3 spans 15 residues. The germline V gene encodes CDR1 MNHEY and CDR2 SMNVEV (reference sequence). Trimming took off 0 bases at V and 0 bases at J, with 9 bases between the two ends. The CDR3 reads CASSLSQGHSYEQYF. The CDR3 bases are TGTGCCAGCAGTTTATCGCAGGGCCACTCCTACGAGCAGTACTTC.

CDR3 residues: CASSSHTLHRSYGYTF. Here the CDR3 DNA reads TGTGCCAGCAGCTCACACACTCTTCACAGATCCTATGGCTACACCTTC. This chain links TRBV7-9 with TRBJ1-2; D not resolved. The germline V gene encodes CDR1 SEHNR and CDR2 FQNEAQ (reference sequence). With 4 bases removed from V and 4 bases from J, the gap between germline ends came to 19 bases. This CDR3 is built from 16 residues.

This rearrangement joins TRBV15 to TRBJ2-2, with 11 bases fitting TRBD1. Losses at the gene ends were 9 bases for V and 0 bases for J; bases not matched to a gene: 3. This CDR3 contains 15 residues. Germline V lookup: CDR1 LNHNV, CDR2 YYDKDF (reference sequence). Here the CDR3 DNA reads TGTGCCACTAAGGGACAGGGGGCGAACACCGGGGAGCTGTTTTTT. The encoded protein is CATKGQGANTGELFF.

This clone was observed once. This chain uses TRBV11-2 with TRBJ1-1; 7 bases align to TRBD1. Germline V gives CDR1 SGHAT, CDR2 FQNNGV. V shed 6 bases, J shed 3 bases, and the junction held 10 bases outside the gene matches. The CDR3 covers 15 residues. The CDR3 DNA reads TGTGCCAGCAGTTTACCACAGGGGCGATACACTGAAGCTTTCTTT. Translation: CASSLPQGRYTEAFF.

This rearrangement joins TRBV11-3 to TRBJ2-3, with 7 nucleotides matching TRBD1. Per germline, CDR1 SGHNT and CDR2 YENEEA. The CDR3 spans 16 residues. V trimming: 5 bases; J trimming: 4 bases; junction bases outside the gene matches: 12. This chain's CDR3 is CASSLGYRGASDTQYF. CDR3 nucleotides: TGTGCCAGCAGCCTCGGGTACAGGGGCGCCTCAGATACGCAGTATTTT.

V gene TRBV11-2 combines with J gene TRBJ2-7, with a tentative D call TRBD1 (6 bases). This CDR3 spans 14 amino acids. The ends were cut back, 5 bases at V and 1 base at J, with 12 bases in the middle. Looked up from germline, CDR1 is SGHAT and CDR2 is FQNNGV. In DNA, the CDR3 is TGTGCCAGCAGCGCCCTGGACAGTTCCTACGAGCAGTACTTC. This codes for CASSALDSSYEQYF. Together with reference TRBV11-2 and TRBJ2-7, the CDR3 gives the full variable domain: EAGVAQSPRYKIIEKRQSVAFWCNPISGHATLYWYQQILGQGPKLLIQFQNNGVVDDSQLPKDRFSAERLKGVDSTLKIQPAKLEDSAVYLCASSALDSSYEQYFGPGTRLTVT.

This sequence joins TRBV27 and TRBJ2-7; D uncertain. Germline CDR1 is MNHEY and CDR2 is SMNVEV (reference sequence). Trimming removed 6 bases from V and 5 bases from J, with 29 bases in between. This CDR3 contains 18 residues. The CDR3 reads CASRETETRHLTVHEQYF. Here the CDR3 DNA reads TGTGCCAGCAGAGAAACGGAAACGAGACACTTAACCGTCCACGAGCAGTACTTC.

This clone has a handful of counts. The chain employs TRBV7-8 and TRBJ2-7; TRBD2 aligns across 12 bases. Germline V gene sequence: CDR1 SGHVS, CDR2 FQNEAQ. The CDR3 spans 17 residues. Germline trimming cut 5 bases from V and 5 bases from J; bases unmatched to any gene: 13. The CDR3 here is CASSPPPSGRAGNEQYF. As DNA, the CDR3 is TGTGCCAGCAGCCCCCCCCCTAGCGGGAGGGCCGGGAACGAGCAGTACTTC.

This clone was recorded a few times. This chain joins TRBV7-2 and TRBJ2-2; D not certain. The CDR3 is 16 amino acids. CDR1 is SGHTA and CDR2 is FQGNSA in the germline V gene. Trimming took 2 bases from V and 4 from J, leaving 14 bases between them. For the CDR3, the DNA is TGTGCCAGCAGCTTATTTTCCGGAGCTAGCACCGGGGAGCTGTTTTTT. Protein product: CASSLFSGASTGELFF.

This chain joins TRBV10-2 and TRBJ2-7, with 11 bases identical to TRBD2. The CDR3 has 15 residues. The J segment lost 0 bases and the V segment lost 6 bases, leaving 4 bases of the junction unmatched. Per the germline V gene, CDR1 is WSHSY and CDR2 is SAAADI. The CDR3, as DNA: TGCGCCAGCAGAATAGCGGGGGGGAGCTCCTACGAGCAGTACGTC. Protein sequence: CASRIAGGSSYEQYV.

This rearrangement joins TRBV18 to TRBJ2-1; 7 bases map to TRBD1. This CDR3 is 15 amino acids long. Losses at the gene ends were 3 bases for V and 6 bases for J; bases not matched to a gene: 8. Germline loops: CDR1 KGHSH, CDR2 LQKENI. Here the CDR3 DNA reads TGTGCCAGCTCACCCATACCACAGGGGTCCAATGAGCAGTTCTTC. Amino acid sequence: CASSPIPQGSNEQFF. Variable domain in full (rest from reference TRBV18 and TRBJ2-1): NAGVMQNPRHLVRRRGQEARLRCSPMKGHSHVYWYRQLPEEGLKFMVYLQKENIIDESGMPKERFSAEFPKEGPSILRIQQVVRGDSAAYFCASSPIPQGSNEQFFGPGTRLTVL.

J is TRBJ2-2 and V is TRBV6-6; 10 bases agree with TRBD2. There are 16 residues in the CDR3. Germline V lookup: CDR1 MNHNY, CDR2 SVGAGI (reference sequence). The V gene end was trimmed by 5 bases and the J gene end by 4 bases; junction bases not matched to a gene: 7. Written as DNA, the CDR3 is TGTGCCAGCAGTCCCTCTAGCGGGAGTATCACCGGGGAGCTGTTTTTT. It codes for CASSPSSGSITGELFF.

This chain uses TRBV9 with TRBJ2-3; 9 bases agree with TRBD1. J lost 3 bases, V lost 3 bases, and 8 bases had no gene match. CDR3 length equals 16 residues. Looked up from germline, CDR1 is SGDLS and CDR2 is YYNGEE. The DNA for the CDR3 is TGTGCCAGCAGCGCATCCGGGACAGGGATTACAGATACGCAGTATTTT. Its translation is CASSASGTGITDTQYF.